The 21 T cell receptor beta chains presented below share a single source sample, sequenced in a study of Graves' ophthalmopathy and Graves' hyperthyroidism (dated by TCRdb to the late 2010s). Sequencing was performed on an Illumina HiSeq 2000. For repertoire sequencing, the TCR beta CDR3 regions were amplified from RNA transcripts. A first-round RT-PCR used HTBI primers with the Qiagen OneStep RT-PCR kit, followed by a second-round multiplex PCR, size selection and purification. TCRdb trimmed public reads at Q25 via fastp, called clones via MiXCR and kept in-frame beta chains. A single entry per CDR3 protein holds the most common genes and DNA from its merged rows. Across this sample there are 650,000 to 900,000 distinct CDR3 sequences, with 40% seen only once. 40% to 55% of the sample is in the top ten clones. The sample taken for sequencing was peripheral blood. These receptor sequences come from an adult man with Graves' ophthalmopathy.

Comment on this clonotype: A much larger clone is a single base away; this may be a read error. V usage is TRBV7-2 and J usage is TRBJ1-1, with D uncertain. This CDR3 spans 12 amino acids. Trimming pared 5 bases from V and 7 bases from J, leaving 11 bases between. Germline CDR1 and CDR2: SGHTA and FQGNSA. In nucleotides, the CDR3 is TGTGCCAGCAGCCCAGAGACGATTGAAGCTTTCTTT. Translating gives CASSPETIEAFF. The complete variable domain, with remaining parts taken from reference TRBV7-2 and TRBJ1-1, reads GAGVSQSPSNKVTEKGKDVELRCDPISGHTALYWYRQSLGQGLEFLIYFQGNSAPDKSGLPSDRFSAERTGGSVSTLTIQRTQQEDSAVYLCASSPETIEAFFGQGTRLTVV.

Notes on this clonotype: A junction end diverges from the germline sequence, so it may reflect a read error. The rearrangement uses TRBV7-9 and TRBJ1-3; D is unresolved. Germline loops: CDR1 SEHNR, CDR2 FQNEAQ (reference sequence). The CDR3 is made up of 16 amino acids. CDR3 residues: CASSSQDLSSENTIYF. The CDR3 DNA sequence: TGTGCCAGCAGCTCCCAGGACCTGAGCTCTGAAAACACCATATATTTT.

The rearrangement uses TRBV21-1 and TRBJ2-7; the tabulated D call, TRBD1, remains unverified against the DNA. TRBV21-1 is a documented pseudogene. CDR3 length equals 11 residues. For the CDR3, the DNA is TGTGCCAGCAGCACTAGGGGACAGGGTACATTC. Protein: CASSTRGQGTF.

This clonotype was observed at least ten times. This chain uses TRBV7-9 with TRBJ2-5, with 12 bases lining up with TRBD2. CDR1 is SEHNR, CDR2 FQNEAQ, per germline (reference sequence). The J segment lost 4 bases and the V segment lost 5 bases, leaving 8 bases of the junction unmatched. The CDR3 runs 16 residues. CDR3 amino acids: CASSPSTSGRRETQYF. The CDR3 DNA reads TGTGCCAGCAGCCCCTCGACTAGCGGGAGACGAGAGACCCAGTACTTC.

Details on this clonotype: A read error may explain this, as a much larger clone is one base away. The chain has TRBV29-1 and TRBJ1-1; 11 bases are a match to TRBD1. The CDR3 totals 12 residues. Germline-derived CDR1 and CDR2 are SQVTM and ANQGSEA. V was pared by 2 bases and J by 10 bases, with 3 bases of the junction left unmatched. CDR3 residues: CSVEMGQGGAFF. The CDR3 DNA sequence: TGCAGCGTTGAAATGGGACAGGGGGGAGCTTTCTTT.

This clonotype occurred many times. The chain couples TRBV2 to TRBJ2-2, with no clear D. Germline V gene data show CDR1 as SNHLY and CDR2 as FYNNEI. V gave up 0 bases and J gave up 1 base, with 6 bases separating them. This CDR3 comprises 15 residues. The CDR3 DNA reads TGTGCCAGCAGTGAAGCGTCCGTGAACACCGGGGAGCTGTTTTTT. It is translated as CASSEASVNTGELFF. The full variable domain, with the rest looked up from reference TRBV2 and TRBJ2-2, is EPEVTQTPSHQVTQMGQEVILRCVPISNHLYFYWYRQILGQKVEFLVSFYNNEISEKSEIFDDQFSVERPDGSNFTLKIRSTKLEDSAMYFCASSEASVNTGELFFGEGSRLTVL.

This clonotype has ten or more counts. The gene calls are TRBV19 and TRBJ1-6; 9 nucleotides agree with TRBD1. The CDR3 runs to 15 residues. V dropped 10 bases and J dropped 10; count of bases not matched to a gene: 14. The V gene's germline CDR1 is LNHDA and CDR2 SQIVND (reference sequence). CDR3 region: CATTPRTGVGSPLHF. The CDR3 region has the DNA TGTGCCACTACCCCACGGACAGGGGTGGGATCACCCCTCCACTTT.

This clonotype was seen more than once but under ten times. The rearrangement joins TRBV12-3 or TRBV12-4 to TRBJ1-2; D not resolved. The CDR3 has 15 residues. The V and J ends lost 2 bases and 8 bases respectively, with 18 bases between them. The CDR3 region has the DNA TGTGCCAGCAGTTTATCTCAGTCGGGATTGTTCGGCTACACCTTC. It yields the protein CASSLSQSGLFGYTF.

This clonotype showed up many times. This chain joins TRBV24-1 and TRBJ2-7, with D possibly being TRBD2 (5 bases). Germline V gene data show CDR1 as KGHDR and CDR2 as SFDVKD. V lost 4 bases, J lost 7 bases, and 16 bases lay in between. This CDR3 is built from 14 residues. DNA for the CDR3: TGTGCCACCAGTGACGACGTTGGAGGATCGGAGCAGTACTTC. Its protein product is CATSDDVGGSEQYF.

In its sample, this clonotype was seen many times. CDR3 sequence reads: CSAQSRADEQYF. CDR3 DNA sequence: TGCAGTGCCCAAAGCAGGGCCGACGAGCAGTACTTC. This chain links TRBV20-1 with TRBJ2-7; tentatively, D is TRBD1 (5 bases). V lost 6 bases to trimming and J lost 5 bases, with 14 bases between them. The CDR3 covers 12 residues. Germline V CDR1 and CDR2: DFQATT, SNEGSKA (reference sequence).

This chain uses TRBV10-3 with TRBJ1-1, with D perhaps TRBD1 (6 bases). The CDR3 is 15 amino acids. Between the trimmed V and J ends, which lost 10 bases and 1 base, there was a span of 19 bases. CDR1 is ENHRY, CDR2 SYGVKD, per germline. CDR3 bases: TGTGCCAGCAGGGGTCGACACTGGAAGAACACTGAAGCTTTCTTT. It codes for CASRGRHWKNTEAFF.

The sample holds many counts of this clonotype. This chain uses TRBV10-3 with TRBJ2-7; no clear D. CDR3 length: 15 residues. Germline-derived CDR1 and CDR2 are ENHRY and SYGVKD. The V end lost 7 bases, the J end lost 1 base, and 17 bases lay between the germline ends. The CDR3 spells CAIKEGYSGSYEQYF. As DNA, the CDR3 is TGTGCCATCAAGGAAGGGTATTCAGGATCCTACGAGCAGTACTTC.

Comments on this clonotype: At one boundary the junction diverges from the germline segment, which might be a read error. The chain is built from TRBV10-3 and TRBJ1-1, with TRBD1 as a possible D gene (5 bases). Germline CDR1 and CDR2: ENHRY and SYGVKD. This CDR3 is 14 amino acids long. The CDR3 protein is CASSELGGSTEAFF. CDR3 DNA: TGTGCCAGCAGTGAACTGGGGGGGTCGACTGAAGCTTTCTTT.

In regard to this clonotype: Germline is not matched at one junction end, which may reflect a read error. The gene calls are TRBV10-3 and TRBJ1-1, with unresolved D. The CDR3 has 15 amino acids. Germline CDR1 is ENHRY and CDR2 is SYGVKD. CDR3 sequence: CASSEAWGRFAEAFF. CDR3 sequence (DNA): TGTGCCAGCAGTGAAGCGTGGGGTAGATTCGCTGAAGCTTTCTTT.

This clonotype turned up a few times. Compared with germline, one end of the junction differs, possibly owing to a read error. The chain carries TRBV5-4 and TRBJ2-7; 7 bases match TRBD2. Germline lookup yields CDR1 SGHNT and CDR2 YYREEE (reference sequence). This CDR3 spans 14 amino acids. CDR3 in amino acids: CASSQRSGTYEQYF. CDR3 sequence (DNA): TGCGCCAGCAGCCAGAGAAGCGGGACCTACGAGCAGTACTTC. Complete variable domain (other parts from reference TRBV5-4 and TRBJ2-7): ETGVTQSPTHLIKTRGQQVTLRCSSQSGHNTVSWYQQALGQGPQFIFQYYREEENGRGNFPPRFSGLQFPNYSSELNVNALELDDSALYLCASSQRSGTYEQYFGPGTRLTVT.

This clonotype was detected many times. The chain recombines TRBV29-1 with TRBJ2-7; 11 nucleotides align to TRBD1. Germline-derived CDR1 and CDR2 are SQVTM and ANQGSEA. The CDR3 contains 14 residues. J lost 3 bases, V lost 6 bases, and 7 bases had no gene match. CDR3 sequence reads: CSVDLGTGGYEQYF. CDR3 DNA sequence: TGCAGCGTCGACCTCGGGACAGGGGGCTACGAGCAGTACTTC.

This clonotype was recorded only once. This CDR3 reads CASSQTPGQGEKLFF. For the CDR3, the DNA is TGCGCCAGCAGCCAAACCCCGGGACAGGGTGAAAAACTGTTTTTT. V is TRBV4-1 and J is TRBJ1-4; 9 bases fit TRBD1. The germline gives CDR1 MGHRA, CDR2 YSYEKL. The CDR3 extends over 15 amino acids. Trimming at V came to 2 bases and at J to 7 bases, leaving 5 bases not matched to a gene.

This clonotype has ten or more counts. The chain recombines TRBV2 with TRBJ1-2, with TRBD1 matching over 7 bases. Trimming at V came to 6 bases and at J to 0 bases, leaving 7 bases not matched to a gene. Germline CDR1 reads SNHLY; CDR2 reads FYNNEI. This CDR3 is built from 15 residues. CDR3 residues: CASSAGTAPNYGYTF. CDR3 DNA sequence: TGTGCCAGCAGCGCCGGGACAGCGCCTAACTATGGCTACACCTTC.

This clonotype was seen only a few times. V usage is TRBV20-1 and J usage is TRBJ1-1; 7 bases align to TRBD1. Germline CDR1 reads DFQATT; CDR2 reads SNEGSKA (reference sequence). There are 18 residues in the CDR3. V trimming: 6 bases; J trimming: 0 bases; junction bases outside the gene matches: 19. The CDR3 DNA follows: TGCAGTGCCCTAAGACTAATTAATTACAGGGGATTGAACACTGAAGCTTTCTTT. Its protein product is CSALRLINYRGLNTEAFF.

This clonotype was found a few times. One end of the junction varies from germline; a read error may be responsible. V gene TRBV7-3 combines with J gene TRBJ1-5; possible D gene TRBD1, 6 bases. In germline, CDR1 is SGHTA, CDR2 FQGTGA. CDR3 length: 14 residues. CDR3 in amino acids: CASSQGQVNQPQHF. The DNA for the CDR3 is TGCGCCAGCAGCCAGGGGCAGGTCAATCAGCCCCAGCATTTT.

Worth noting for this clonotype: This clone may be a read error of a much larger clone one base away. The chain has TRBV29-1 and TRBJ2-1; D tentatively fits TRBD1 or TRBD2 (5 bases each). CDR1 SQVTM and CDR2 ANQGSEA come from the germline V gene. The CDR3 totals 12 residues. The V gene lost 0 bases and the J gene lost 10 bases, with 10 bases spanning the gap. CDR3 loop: CSVEDREKEQFF. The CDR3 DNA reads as TGCAGCGTTGAAGACAGGGAGAAGGAGCAGTTCTTC.